Sequencing of this TCR beta chain was carried out in a study of OX40 agonist ivuxolimab in advanced cancers. J gave up 5 bases and V 2 bases, and 4 bases lay outside the gene matches. Per the germline V gene, CDR1 is MNHNY and CDR2 is SVGAGI (reference sequence). This CDR3 region has 14 residues. Patients were excluded for autoimmune disease history or systemic immunosuppression. Study observations and caveats: CD4+ and CD8+ blood T cells expanded clonally by week 6 at 0.1 to 3.0 mg/kg. Near-lowest levels of clonal expansion characterized partial responders at 0.1-3.0 mg/kg.

Concerning this clone itself: Its antigen is unidentified.

Measured with immunoSEQ multiplex PCR; TCRdb has only the in-frame clones, and not every one. The sample lists more than 90,000 clones, approximately 83% seen once, with approximately 1.5% in the top ten. The sequence derives from an adult with an advanced solid tumor such as melanoma, head and neck, liver or kidney cancer. Sequenced material: CD4+ or CD8+ T cells sorted from blood, taken in a trial of the OX40 agonist ivuxolimab. The chain recombines TRBV6-6 with TRBJ2-7, with 9 bases that match TRBD1. The CDR3 spells CASSYVQGANEQYF. CDR3 in DNA: TGTGCCAGCAGTTACGTACAGGGGGCGAACGAGCAGTACTTC.